Presented here are 26 T cell receptor beta chains from one specimen sequenced in a study of cytomegalovirus exposure and HLA in healthy donors. This PCR relied on a set of 60 Vbeta primers and 13 Jbeta primers. This table comes from immunoSEQ multiplex PCR, and its TCRdb copy is limited to in-frame clones, with some not included. The sample lists some 45,000 clones; roughly 47% were seen once. Source material: PBMCs. Source of these receptors: a human donor in good health.

The rearrangement links TRBV5-1 to TRBJ2-3, with 9 bases aligning to TRBD2. V dropped 1 base and J dropped 6; count of bases not matched to a gene: 15. The length of the CDR3 is 18 residues. Germline lookup yields CDR1 SGHRS and CDR2 YFSETQ. The CDR3 region is CASSLSGCLAGYCDTQYF. CDR3 in DNA: TGCGCCAGCAGCTTGTCCGGTTGTCTAGCGGGATACTGCGATACGCAGTATTTT. Full variable domain (remainder filled in from reference TRBV5-1 and TRBJ2-3): KAGVTQTPRYLIKTRGQQVTLSCSPISGHRSVSWYQQTPGQGLQFLFEYFSETQRNKGNFPGRFSGRQFSNSRSEMNVSTLELGDSALYLCASSLSGCLAGYCDTQYFGPGTRLTVL.

In this sample, this clone turned up a few times. CDR3 protein: CASSQDGGRGLFF. CDR3 in DNA: TGCGCCAGCAGCCAAGATGGAGGGAGGGGACTGTTTTTT. The V gene is TRBV4-3, the J gene TRBJ1-4; D may be TRBD1 (5 bases). The germline V and J ends were trimmed by 0 bases and 13 bases, with 12 bases remaining between them. In germline, CDR1 is LGHNA, CDR2 YSLEER. CDR3 length: 13 amino acids.

CDR3 residues: CASTGTFSSYEQYF. In DNA, the CDR3 is TGTGCCAGCACCGGGACTTTTAGCTCCTACGAGCAGTACTTC. The V gene is TRBV6-6, the J gene TRBJ2-7, with a possible D match to TRBD2 (6 bases). V lost 7 bases to trimming and J lost 0 bases, with 13 bases between them. The germline V gene encodes CDR1 MNHNY and CDR2 SVGAGI (reference sequence). The CDR3 is 14 amino acids.

A word on this clone: Because it lacks the conserved phenylalanine or tryptophan at the end, this CDR3 is likely a read error. The limits of the CDR3 on the DNA are not certain, so only TCRdb's listed CDR3 is given. The V gene is TRBV7-2, the J gene TRBJ2-6; the D call in the table, TRBD1, was not verified against the DNA. Germline V CDR1 and CDR2: SGHTA, FQGNSA. The CDR3 length is 16 residues, termini included. The CDR3 here is CASSLPTGSPILRAVL.

The chain joins TRBV21-1 to TRBJ2-5; the table's TRBD1 call for D was not verified on the DNA. TRBV21-1 is a known pseudogene. The CDR3 has 15 residues. The DNA of the CDR3 is TGTGCCAGCAGCAAGGGGACAGGTTGGTTGGAGACCCAGTACTTC. Amino acids: CASSKGTGWLETQYF.

This clone was observed once. The chain combines TRBV4-3 with TRBJ2-2; D is perhaps TRBD1 (6 bases). Looked up from germline, CDR1 is LGHNA and CDR2 is YSLEER. The CDR3 is 14 amino acids. The V end was cut by 5 bases, the J end by 7 bases, with 14 bases between. The DNA for the CDR3 is TGCGCCAGCAGCTACAAGCCAGGGGTCGGGGAGCTGTTTTTT. Translation gives CASSYKPGVGELFF.

This clone showed up just a few times. The chain couples TRBV6-6 to TRBJ2-5, with 7 bases fitting TRBD1. This CDR3 is built from 13 residues. CDR1 and CDR2 from the germline V gene are MNHNY and SVGAGI (reference sequence). The ends lost 4 bases at V and 2 bases at J; junction bases unmatched: 1. Written as DNA, the CDR3 is TGTGCCAGCAGTTTCAGGGGGCAAGAGACCCAGTACTTC. Its protein is CASSFRGQETQYF.

This chain connects TRBV7-3 to TRBJ2-1; 9 bases agree with TRBD2. Germline CDR1 reads SGHTA; CDR2 reads FQGTGA. This CDR3 spans 19 amino acids. V shed 1 base and J 1 base; nucleotides not matched to a gene: 11. CDR3 DNA: TGTGCCAGCAGCTTAAATAGCGCTAGCGGGGTGGGTTCCTACAATGAGCAGTTCTTC. It translates to CASSLNSASGVGSYNEQFF.

This clone turned up a few times. V gene TRBV9 combines with J gene TRBJ2-2; D might be TRBD2 (6 bases). Trimming removed 0 bases from V and 13 bases from J, with 19 bases in between. The CDR3 runs to 15 residues. Germline CDR1 is SGDLS and CDR2 is YYNGEE. The CDR3 loop is CASSVEGTQKRALFF. The DNA for the CDR3 is TGTGCCAGCAGCGTAGAGGGGACTCAGAAGAGGGCGCTGTTTTTT.

Turning to this clone: At one of its ends the junction is not consistent with the germline gene, which may arise from a read error. The chain links TRBV2 to TRBJ2-2; 11 bases align to TRBD2. Per germline, CDR1 SNHLY and CDR2 FYNNEI. The CDR3 consists of 17 residues. CDR3 nucleotides: TGTGCCAGCAGAATCATGACTAGCGGGGACCCCATTCGGGGAGCTGTTTTT. This translates into CASRIMTSGDPIRGAVF.

The rearrangement joins TRBV4-2 to TRBJ1-4; 7 bases are shared with TRBD1. Trimming removed 1 base from V and 5 bases from J; junction bases left unmatched: 13. The length of the CDR3 is 18 residues. Germline lookup yields CDR1 LGHNA and CDR2 YNFKEQ. The CDR3 is CASSQGTAAGQRNEKLFF. The CDR3 DNA reads TGTGCCAGCAGCCAAGGCACGGCGGCGGGACAGAGAAATGAAAAACTGTTTTTT.

In this sample, this clone turned up a few times. The chain uses TRBV29-1 and TRBJ1-2; 8 bases are shared with TRBD1. V lost 5 bases, J lost 3 bases, and 11 bases stayed unmatched. Germline V CDR1 and CDR2: SQVTM, ANQGSEA. The length of the CDR3 is 15 residues. CDR3 DNA: TGCAGCGTTCAACCGACAGGGGAAGGTGACTATGGCTACACCTTC. Translating gives CSVQPTGEGDYGYTF.

This clone came up once. The chain joins TRBV19 to TRBJ2-6; weak D call: TRBD2 (6 bases). Trimming left V 1 base short and J 4 bases short, with 17 bases between. Looked up from germline, CDR1 is LNHDA and CDR2 is SQIVND (reference sequence). CDR3 length: 18 residues. The CDR3 protein is CASSIGWFGGPGANVLTF. CDR3 coding DNA: TGTGCCAGTAGTATAGGGTGGTTCGGGGGACCCGGGGCCAACGTCCTGACTTTC. Variable domain in full (rest from reference TRBV19 and TRBJ2-6): DGGITQSPKYLFRKEGQNVTLSCEQNLNHDAMYWYRQDPGQGLRLIYYSQIVNDFQKGDIAEGYSVSREKKESFPLTVTSAQKNPTAFYLCASSIGWFGGPGANVLTFGAGSRLTVL.

This clone showed up just a few times. The genes are TRBV7-9 and TRBJ1-3, with 7 bases fitting TRBD1. In germline, CDR1 is SEHNR, CDR2 FQNEAQ (reference sequence). The CDR3 loop spans 15 amino acids. Losses at the gene ends were 2 bases for V and 7 bases for J; bases not matched to a gene: 8. CDR3 sequence reads: CASSLTGTALNTIYF. The CDR3 DNA sequence: TGTGCCAGCAGCTTAACTGGGACAGCCTTGAACACCATATATTTT.

The genes are TRBV28 and TRBJ1-6; TRBD1 agrees at 7 bases. V was clipped by 4 bases and J by 2 bases; unmatched bases: 11. Germline lookup yields CDR1 MDHEN and CDR2 SYDVKM. The length of the CDR3 is 18 residues. The chain's CDR3 is CASSSEQGLRTYNSPLHF. DNA of the CDR3: TGTGCCAGCAGTTCTGAACAGGGGTTAAGGACCTATAATTCACCCCTCCACTTT.

V is TRBV18 and J is TRBJ1-2; TRBD1 agrees at 10 bases. The CDR3 length is 14 residues. From germline, CDR1 is KGHSH and CDR2 LQKENI. V lost 2 bases to trimming and J lost 7 bases; unmatched junction nucleotides: 4. CDR3 nucleotides: TGTGCCAGCTCACCAGGACAGGGGGTAGGTGGCTACACCTTC. Residues: CASSPGQGVGGYTF.

The V gene is TRBV4-3, the J gene TRBJ1-1; D is ambiguous. With 1 base removed from V and 7 bases from J, the gap between germline ends came to 13 bases. Germline V gene lookup returns CDR1 LGHNA and CDR2 YSLEER. The CDR3 runs 14 residues. CDR3 protein: CASSQGNSRGEAFF. The CDR3 DNA reads as TGCGCCAGCAGCCAAGGAAACAGCCGGGGTGAAGCTTTCTTT.

This clone was seen more than once but under ten times. This chain links TRBV5-1 with TRBJ1-1; TRBD1 might be the D (5 bases). Germline V gene data show CDR1 as SGHRS and CDR2 as YFSETQ. Trimming shortened V by 0 bases and J by 8 bases, and 17 bases separated the two germline ends. The CDR3 sequence is 15 residues long. The CDR3 region is CASSLGAGPLVEAFF. CDR3 nucleotides: TGCGCCAGCAGCTTGGGTGCAGGGCCCCTAGTAGAAGCTTTCTTT.

This clone appeared a few times. This chain connects TRBV7-9 to TRBJ1-1; 7 bases agree with TRBD1. The ends lost 7 bases at V and 0 bases at J; junction bases unmatched: 8. Per germline, CDR1 SEHNR and CDR2 FQNEAQ (reference sequence). The CDR3 is made up of 15 amino acids. Here the CDR3 DNA reads TGTGCCAGCAACACAGGGACAGTCATGAACACTGAAGCTTTCTTT. Amino acid sequence: CASNTGTVMNTEAFF.

The rearrangement uses TRBV5-6 and TRBJ1-3; TRBD1 aligns across 10 bases. Germline CDR1 SGHDT, CDR2 YYEEEE. J was trimmed by 4 bases and V by 0 bases; bases with no gene match: 4. This CDR3 has 16 residues. This CDR3 reads CASSLGQGAGGNTIYF. CDR3 DNA sequence: TGTGCCAGCAGCTTGGGACAGGGGGCGGGAGGAAACACCATATATTTT.

The chain carries TRBV6-5 and TRBJ1-5; no clear D gene. In germline, CDR1 is MNHEY, CDR2 SVGAGI. The CDR3 runs to 15 residues. V was cut by 6 bases and J by 7 bases, with 19 bases left in between. The CDR3 spells CASSQSFGAIQPQHF. DNA of the CDR3: TGTGCCAGCAGCCAAAGTTTTGGAGCAATCCAGCCCCAGCATTTT.

The J gene is TRBJ1-2, the V gene TRBV18, with D unclear. CDR3 length: 15 amino acids. From germline, CDR1 is KGHSH and CDR2 LQKENI. Between the trimmed V and J ends, which lost 2 bases and 2 bases, there was a span of 12 bases. CDR3 protein: CASSPVSGFNYGYTF. CDR3 in DNA: TGTGCCAGCTCACCAGTGTCGGGATTCAACTATGGCTACACCTTC.

J is TRBJ2-1 and V is TRBV4-2; 10 nucleotides match TRBD1. V was pared by 4 bases and J by 3 bases, with 3 bases of the junction left unmatched. CDR3 length: 15 residues. Germline V gene data show CDR1 as LGHNA and CDR2 as YNFKEQ. CDR3 coding DNA: TGTGCCAGCAGCCGGGGGACAGGGGTCTACAATGAGCAGTTCTTC. Translating gives CASSRGTGVYNEQFF.

The chain carries TRBV5-6 and TRBJ2-1, with D possibly matching TRBD2 (6 bases). Germline assignment: CDR1 SGHDT and CDR2 YYEEEE. V was pared by 1 base and J by 4 bases, with 12 bases between. The CDR3 is 15 amino acids. CDR3 region: CASSLPQLAYNEQFF. In DNA, the CDR3 is TGTGCCAGCAGCTTGCCCCAACTAGCTTACAATGAGCAGTTCTTC.

The CDR3 sequence: CASSHEGRRGSTDTQYF. CDR3 in DNA: TGTGCCAGCAGCCACGAAGGGCGCCGGGGAAGCACAGATACGCAGTATTTT. The rearrangement uses TRBV11-2 and TRBJ2-3; TRBD2 might be the D (5 bases). The CDR3 runs 17 residues. Looked up from germline, CDR1 is SGHAT and CDR2 is FQNNGV. Trimming removed 5 bases at V and 0 bases at J, with 18 bases between.

The CDR3 is CASSVRPETEAFF. In nucleotides, the CDR3 is TGTGCCAGCAGTGTCCGCCCGGAGACTGAAGCTTTCTTT. This chain joins TRBV2 and TRBJ1-1; D ambiguous. The CDR3 has 13 amino acids. CDR1 and CDR2 (germline): SNHLY, FYNNEI. Trimming left V 4 bases short and J 5 bases short, with 11 bases between.